This T cell receptor (beta chain) was identified in a study of T cell responses to AZD1222 COVID-19 vaccine. Across the study: Analyses pooled second doses at about 4 or about 12 weeks. Overall study results and limits: Most donors were white British, females outnumbered males, and clonal diversity was possibly underestimated. Within unmutated variant regions lay the reported targets of nearly half of spike-specific TCRs.

Profiled with immunoSEQ multiplex PCR; TCRdb holds only in-frame clones, not every one. The profile shows about 180,000 clones, around 88% of them singletons. This CDR3 comprises 14 residues. The germline gives CDR1 SGHRS, CDR2 YFSETQ. The V end was cut by 0 bases, the J end by 6 bases, with 12 bases between. Comment on this clone: The antigen remains undetermined.

The sequenced sample was peripheral blood, obtained on day 0 of AZD1222 vaccination. The receptor's source is an adult in good health. The V and J genes are TRBV5-1 and TRBJ1-2, with TRBD1 as a possible D gene (5 bases). CDR3 nucleotide sequence: TGCGCCAGCAGCTTGGCGGGGGACCGGGATGGCTACACCTTC. It encodes CASSLAGDRDGYTF.